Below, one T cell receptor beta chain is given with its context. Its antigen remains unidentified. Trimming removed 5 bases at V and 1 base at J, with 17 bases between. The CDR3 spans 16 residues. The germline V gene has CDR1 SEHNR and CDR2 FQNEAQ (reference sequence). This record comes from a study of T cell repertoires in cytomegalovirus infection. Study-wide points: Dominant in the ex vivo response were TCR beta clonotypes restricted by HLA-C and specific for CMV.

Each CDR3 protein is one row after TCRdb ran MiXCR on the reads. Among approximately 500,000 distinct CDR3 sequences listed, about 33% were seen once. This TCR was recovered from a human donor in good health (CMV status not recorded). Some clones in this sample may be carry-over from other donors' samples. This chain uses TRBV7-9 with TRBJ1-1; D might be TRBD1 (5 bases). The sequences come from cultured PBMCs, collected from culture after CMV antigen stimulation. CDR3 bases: TGTGCCAGCAGCCCCCAGAGGGGACCGGCGAACACTGAAGCTTTCTTT. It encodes CASSPQRGPANTEAFF.